This TCR beta chain was obtained from a study of technical replicates of blood from several donors. The method was immunoSEQ multiplex PCR; TCRdb's version includes in-frame clones alone and lacks a portion of them. The top ten clones hold 0.34% of a sample with about 100,000 clones, approximately 95% of them seen once. This CDR3 has 13 residues. V lost 5 bases and J lost 3, with 11 bases in between. From germline, CDR1 is SGHAT and CDR2 FQNNGV. The TCR sequence derives from a human donor in good health. V and J are TRBV11-2 and TRBJ2-7; a possible D gene is TRBD2 (6 bases). The source material was T cells isolated from PBMCs. CDR3 nucleotide sequence: TGTGCCAGCAGCCTTAGCGGTGTCTACGAGCAGTACTTC. Its translation: CASSLSGVYEQYF.